This T cell receptor beta chain is from a study of blood T cells in healthy people across ages. With regard to this clonotype: Its antigen is undetermined.

A J-beta primer mix and a sample-barcoded 5' primer were used in a second PCR of roughly 7 to 12 cycles. Each cDNA molecule carried a tag from a template-switch adaptor that contained 12 random nucleotides. TCRdb recomputed calls from the 5' RACE reads with MiXCR, one row per CDR3 protein. Of about a million distinct CDR3 sequences in the sample, more than 30% were seen once. No fewer than 5.5 micrograms of total RNA were isolated from every sample. General study findings and limits: The fall in TCR beta diversity per million T cells was roughly linear with age.

Sequenced sample: blood. This sequence originates from a young man in good health.

This CDR3 reads CASSGTLATNEKLFF. The CDR3 DNA is TGTGCCAGCAGCGGGACGCTAGCAACTAATGAAAAACTGTTTTTT. This rearrangement joins TRBV7-6 to TRBJ1-4, with a tentative D call TRBD1 (5 bases). Germline assignment: CDR1 SGHVS and CDR2 FNYEAQ. This CDR3 has 15 amino acids. V was cut by 5 bases and J by 0 bases, with 10 bases left in between.